The present TCR beta chain was sequenced within a study of blood T cell repertoires in COVID-19. Study context: The United States, Italy and Spain provided the acute and convalescent COVID-19 samples.

Data came from immunoSEQ multiplex PCR; TCRdb stores just in-frame clones and leaves some out. Here the sample spans about 83,000 clones, around 87% being singletons. V lost 4 bases and J lost 0, with 11 bases in between. The CDR3 is 15 residues long. Germline V CDR1 and CDR2: MNHEY, SMNVEV (reference sequence). Sequenced sample: peripheral blood. The gene calls are TRBV27 and TRBJ2-3, with a possible D match to TRBD1 (6 bases). The clonotype was recovered from a woman between 45 and 65 years old with active or convalescent COVID-19. The CDR3 spells CASSSQGPSTDTQYF. For the CDR3, the DNA is TGTGCCAGCAGTTCTCAGGGGCCCAGCACAGATACGCAGTATTTT.